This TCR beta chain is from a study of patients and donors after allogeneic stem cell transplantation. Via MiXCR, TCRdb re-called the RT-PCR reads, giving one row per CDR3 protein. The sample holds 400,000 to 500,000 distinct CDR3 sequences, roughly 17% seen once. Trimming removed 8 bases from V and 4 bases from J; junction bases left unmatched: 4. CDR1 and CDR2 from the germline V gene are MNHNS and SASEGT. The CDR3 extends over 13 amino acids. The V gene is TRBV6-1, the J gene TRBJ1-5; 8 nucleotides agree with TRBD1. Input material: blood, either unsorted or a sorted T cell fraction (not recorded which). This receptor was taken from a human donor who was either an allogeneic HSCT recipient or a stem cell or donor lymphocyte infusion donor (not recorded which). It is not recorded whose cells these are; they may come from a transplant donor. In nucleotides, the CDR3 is TGTGCCAGCTGGACAGGGAAGAATCAGCCCCAGCATTTT. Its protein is CASWTGKNQPQHF.